This entry concerns a single T cell receptor (beta chain). Its matching antigen is unknown. This CDR3 region has 14 residues. V lost 0 bases and J lost 2, with 8 bases in between. The germline V gene has CDR1 LGHNA and CDR2 YSLEER. The data are from a study of blood T cells in healthy people across ages. General study points: A strong correlation was seen between TCR beta diversity and naive T cell percentage.

The second PCR ran about 6 to 11 cycles with a sample-barcoded 5' primer and J-beta primers. TCRdb used MiXCR to reprocess the 5' RACE reads, holding one entry per CDR3 protein. Seen here are some 700,000 distinct CDR3 sequences, 40% to 45% observed once, and the top ten hold 20%. Sequencing was performed on blood. The TCR comes from a woman aged 60 to 75 in good health. The chain joins TRBV4-3 to TRBJ2-7; D ambiguous. CDR3 amino acids: CASSQELGPYEQYF. The CDR3 coding sequence is TGCGCCAGCAGCCAAGAGTTAGGGCCCTACGAGCAGTACTTC.